This T cell receptor (beta chain) was identified during a study of T-cell reconstitution after alpha-beta-depleted transplantation in children. The CDR3 totals 15 residues. V was clipped by 5 bases and J by 1 base; unmatched bases: 4. CDR1 LGHNA and CDR2 YNFKEQ come from the germline V gene. As it was prepared, the TCRbeta library received unique molecular identifiers. TCRdb called the PCR reads again in MiXCR, with one record for every CDR3 protein. The data show around 410,000 distinct CDR3 sequences, 9.5% to 13% seen once. The rearrangement uses TRBV4-2 and TRBJ2-2; 7 bases are shared with TRBD1. The sample was PBMCs from the stem cell graft donor, taken from the stem cell graft. This receptor was identified in a human donor who donated a stem cell graft to a child with acute myeloid leukemia. The CDR3 sequence: CASSARQGNTGELFF. Written as DNA, the CDR3 is TGTGCCAGCAGCGCCCGACAGGGGAACACCGGGGAGCTGTTTTTT.